This T cell receptor beta chain was sequenced during a study of blood T cell repertoires in COVID-19. For the study at large: The United States, Italy and Spain provided the acute and convalescent COVID-19 samples. The analysed material was cDNA or gDNA that came from T cells, B-cell-depleted T cells, or PBMCs.

Original processing notes: Reference gene primer amplification in the assay estimated nucleated cell counts. The repertoire was sequenced with immunoSEQ multiplex PCR; TCRdb's copy has only in-frame clones and lacks some. V and J calls and clone size are copied from that table; D and trimming were computed from the DNA. The sample records tens of thousands of clones, 85% to 90% being singletons. The CDR3 is made up of 15 amino acids. V shed 6 bases and J 0 bases; nucleotides not matched to a gene: 4. Germline V CDR1 and CDR2: MNHEY, SVGAGI. The genes are TRBV6-5 and TRBJ2-7; 11 positions agree with TRBD2. What was sequenced was peripheral blood. This receptor was identified in a man between 65 and 80 years old with acute or convalescent COVID-19. The CDR3 region is CASRPGTSGSYEQYF. DNA of the CDR3: TGTGCCAGCAGACCCGGGACTAGCGGCTCCTACGAGCAGTACTTC.